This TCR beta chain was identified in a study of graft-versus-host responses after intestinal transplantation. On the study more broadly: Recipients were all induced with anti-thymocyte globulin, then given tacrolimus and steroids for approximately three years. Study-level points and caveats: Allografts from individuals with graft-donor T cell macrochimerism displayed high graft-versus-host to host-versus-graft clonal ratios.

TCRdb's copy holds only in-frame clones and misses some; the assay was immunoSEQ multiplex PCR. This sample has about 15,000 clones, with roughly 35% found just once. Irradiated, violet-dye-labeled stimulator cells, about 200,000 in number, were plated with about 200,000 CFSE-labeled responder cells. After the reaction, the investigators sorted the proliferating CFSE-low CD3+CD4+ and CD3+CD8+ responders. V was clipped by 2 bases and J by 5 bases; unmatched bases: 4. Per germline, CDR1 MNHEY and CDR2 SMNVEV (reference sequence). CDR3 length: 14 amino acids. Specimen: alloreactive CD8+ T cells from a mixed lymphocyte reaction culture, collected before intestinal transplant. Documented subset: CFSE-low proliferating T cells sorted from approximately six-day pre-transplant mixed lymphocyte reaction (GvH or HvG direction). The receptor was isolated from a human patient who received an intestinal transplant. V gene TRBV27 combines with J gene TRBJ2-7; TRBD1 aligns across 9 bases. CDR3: CASSLAGTGNEQYF. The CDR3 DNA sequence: TGTGCCAGCAGTTTAGCTGGGACAGGGAACGAGCAGTACTTC.